The present entry profiles one T cell receptor beta chain with its context. Which antigen it targets is not known. Base qualities are missing; no much larger clone stands one base away. The donors were healthy, HIV-negative adults with no recently reported acute infections or vaccinations. All donors were Caucasian adults living in Nashville, Tennessee, USA. Magnetic negative selection was used to enrich CD4+ T cells, after which naive cells were positively selected on CD45RA and the negative fraction became the memory subset. Blood was obtained by leukapheresis, after which PBMCs were separated by Ficoll-Histopaque density gradient centrifugation and cryopreserved in liquid nitrogen vapor phase. Analytical flow cytometry was used to check the purity and quantity of every magnetically sorted T cell population. Genomic DNA was isolated from each sorted fraction and quantified by UV absorbance on a Nanodrop 2000c.

This record comes from a study of shared clonotypes between healthy human individuals (dated by TCRdb to 2020 to 2021). Background for the entire study: A few men and a couple of women, aged 18 to 49 years, made up the cohort. For each donor, three plates each were used for CD4 naive and CD4 memory, two plates were used for CD8 naive, and one plate was used for CD8 memory. Blood TCR repertoires of a handful of healthy adults were deeply sequenced to estimate repertoire size and the extent of clonotype sharing between individuals. To increase sequencing depth and limit assay-specific biases, TCR repertoire library preparation and sequencing were carried out by different laboratories using diverse techniques. Between about 0.85 and 9.5 billion PBMCs per donor were obtained by leukapheresis.

General study outcomes and caveats: Even with the large sequencing depth, rarefaction of the sorted-subset datasets indicated that sequencing was incomplete. Pairwise subsampling indicated that sequencing depth was expected to affect the degree of clonotype sharing among donors. Across a few donors, about 5.2% of naive CD4, more than 3% of naive CD8, roughly 2.2% of memory CD4, and approximately 0.42% of memory CD8 clonotypes were shared. Larger estimated clonotype richness was generally found for naive subsets than for memory subsets. The small number of donors limited the genetic and exposure-history diversity represented. Sampling was limited to blood, and TCR repertoires in tissue likely differ from TCR repertoires in blood. Compared with non-shared clonotypes, clonotypes shared by all four sorted-subset donors had higher generation probabilities.

TCR CDR3 regions were amplified from genomic DNA by multiplex PCR using the deep immunoSEQ assay. Genomic DNA extracted from each cell subset was distributed evenly over all wells of several immunoSEQ 96-well plates, and each plate served as one replicate. For sorted subsets, around 0.2 ug of genomic DNA, equivalent to some 30,000 T cell genomes, went into each replicate PCR. Purified libraries were quantified with a Qubit 3.0 fluorometer, sized on a Bioanalyzer 2100, and re-quantified with the KAPA Library Quantification kit. Every immunoSEQ 96-well plate was sequenced on a separate single-read 150-cycle Illumina NextSeq 550 flow cell. In the authors' own workflow: Because the immunoSEQ output held only junctional sequences and lacked quality scores, the filtering could not match the filtering applied to full-length reads. Sequences were annotated with PyIR, a Python wrapper for IgBLAST v1.9, using IMGT germline references to assign V/J genes and CDR3. Reads were removed for weak V/J assignments (E-value above 1e-6), missing CDR3, stop codons, out-of-frame junctions, or ambiguous translated residues. V3J clonotypes were defined as sequences sharing the same inferred V gene, J gene, and CDR3 amino acid sequence. Percentage overlap between repertoires was calculated by dividing the number of shared unique clonotypes by the size of the smaller repertoire. Repertoire richness was assessed with RTK rarefaction, the Chao1 estimator, and Recon v2.1 estimates of unobserved clonotypes. For all TCRbeta clonotypes obtained by the gDNA method from four donors, generation probabilities were computed with OLGA. Not all clones reach the TCRdb copy of this immuneACCESS table, which keeps in-frame sequences only. Checked studies attribute under half of the gap to unresolved V genes and leave the rest unexplained. D and trimming come from the DNA, and the V and J calls and clone size come from that table. Here the sample has roughly 2 million clones; 90% to 95% occur a single time. Clones ranked in the top ten supply about 0.13% of the sample.

V trim: 5 bases; J trim: 5 bases; unmatched bases: 8. The germline V gene provides CDR1 SGHTA and CDR2 FQGNSA. Including the terminal cysteine and phenylalanine, the CDR3 comprises 15 residues. The retained sequence is limited to the CDR3, 45 bases, with the frame set at the first base. The clonotype was recovered from a man aged 18 to 30 in good health. The sample taken for sequencing was naive CD4+ T cells sorted from blood. The cell subset or site label for this specimen denotes: CD45RA+ positively selected. This chain joins TRBV7-2 to TRBJ2-5; TRBD1 agrees with 10 junctional bases. The CDR3 reads CASSPRQGAGETQYF. Read as DNA, the sequence is TGTGCCAGCAGCCCACGACAGGGGGCAGGGGAGACCCAGTACTTC.